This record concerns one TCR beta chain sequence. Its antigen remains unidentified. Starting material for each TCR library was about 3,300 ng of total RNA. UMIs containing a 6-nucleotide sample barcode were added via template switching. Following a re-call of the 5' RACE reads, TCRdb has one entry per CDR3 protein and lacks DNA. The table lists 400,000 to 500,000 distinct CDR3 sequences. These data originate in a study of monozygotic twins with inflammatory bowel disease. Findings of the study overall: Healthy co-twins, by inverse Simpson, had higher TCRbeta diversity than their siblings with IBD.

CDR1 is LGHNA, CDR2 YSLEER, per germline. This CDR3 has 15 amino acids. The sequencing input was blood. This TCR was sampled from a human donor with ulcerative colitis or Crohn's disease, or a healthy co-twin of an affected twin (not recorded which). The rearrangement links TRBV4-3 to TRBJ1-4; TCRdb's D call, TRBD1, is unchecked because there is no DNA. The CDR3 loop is CASSQDDRLREKLFF.